One sample yielded the 19 T cell receptor beta chains listed below, sequenced in a study of shared clonotypes between healthy human individuals. The table came from immunoSEQ multiplex PCR; TCRdb's copy has only in-frame clones and leaves some out. The sample has 2,500,000 or so clones; roughly 93% are singletons. The sample was naive CD4+ T cells from PBMCs. Noted subset: CD45RA+ positively selected. These TCRs come from a young man in good health. Some clones in this sample may be carry-over from other donors' samples.

The genes are TRBV5-1 and TRBJ1-4, with unresolved D. With 4 bases removed from V and 3 bases from J, the gap between germline ends came to 19 bases. Germline-derived CDR1 and CDR2 are SGHRS and YFSETQ. This CDR3 has 17 residues. In nucleotides, the CDR3 is TGCGCCAGCAGCCCACAAAGAGGAGGATTTCCTAATGAAAAACTGTTTTTT. Protein product: CASSPQRGGFPNEKLFF.

This chain joins TRBV19 and TRBJ2-4, with 7 bases lining up with TRBD1. Per germline, CDR1 LNHDA and CDR2 SQIVND (reference sequence). V shed 6 bases, J shed 7 bases, and the junction held 9 bases outside the gene matches. The CDR3 covers 14 residues. CDR3 sequence: CASSQQGIGNIQYF. CDR3 bases: TGTGCCAGTAGCCAACAGGGGATTGGGAACATTCAGTACTTC.

The rearrangement links TRBV16 to TRBJ1-2; D perhaps matches TRBD1 (6 bases). The CDR3 length is 14 residues. With 0 bases removed from V and 7 bases from J, the gap between germline ends came to 12 bases. Germline lookup yields CDR1 KGHSY and CDR2 FQNENV. CDR3 nucleotide sequence: TGTGCCAGCAGCCAATCAAGACAGGCGGGTGGCTACACCTTC. It yields the protein CASSQSRQAGGYTF.

The chain links TRBV11-2 to TRBJ2-3; maybe TRBD2 (5 bases). V gave up 1 base and J gave up 2 bases, with 13 bases separating them. The germline V gene has CDR1 SGHAT and CDR2 FQNNGV. The CDR3 totals 16 residues. The CDR3 protein is CASSLGASRDTDTQYF. The DNA for the CDR3 is TGTGCCAGCAGCTTAGGGGCTAGCCGAGACACAGATACGCAGTATTTT.

J is TRBJ1-3 and V is TRBV6-4; D call uncertain. CDR1 is MRHNA, CDR2 SNTAGT, per germline. V lost 6 bases and J lost 4, with 13 bases in between. CDR3 length equals 14 residues. CDR3 sequence reads: CASRKVRSGNTIYF. In nucleotides, the CDR3 is TGTGCCAGCAGAAAAGTCAGGTCCGGAAACACCATATATTTT.

CDR3 DNA: TGCAGTGCTAGAACGGGCCCGTATGCTTTCTTT. Amino acids: CSARTGPYAFF. The chain joins TRBV20-1 to TRBJ1-1, with D unclear. The CDR3 length is 11 residues. From germline, CDR1 is DFQATT and CDR2 SNEGSKA (reference sequence). V gave up 2 bases and J gave up 11 bases, with 12 bases separating them.

This chain uses TRBV27 with TRBJ2-5, with TRBD1 matching 7 bases. The J call is in doubt because the DNA end fits TRBJ2-7 better. In germline, CDR1 is MNHEY, CDR2 SMNVEV (reference sequence). CDR3 size: 14 residues. The CDR3, as DNA: TGTGCCAGCAGTAAAAACAGGGGTGACTACGAGCAGTACTTC. This encodes CASSKNRGDYEQYF.

The chain joins TRBV11-2 to TRBJ2-3; D unclear. Deletions cut 1 base from V and 0 bases from J, with 11 bases between. Germline CDR1 reads SGHAT; CDR2 reads FQNNGV. There are 16 residues in the CDR3. CDR3 amino acids: CASSLAWRRSTDTQYF. The CDR3 bases are TGTGCCAGCAGCTTAGCGTGGCGGCGTAGCACAGATACGCAGTATTTT. The variable domain in full, completed from reference TRBV11-2 and TRBJ2-3, reads EAGVAQSPRYKIIEKRQSVAFWCNPISGHATLYWYQQILGQGPKLLIQFQNNGVVDDSQLPKDRFSAERLKGVDSTLKIQPAKLEDSAVYLCASSLAWRRSTDTQYFGPGTRLTVL.

The J gene is TRBJ2-5, the V gene TRBV2; D may be TRBD1 (5 bases). Germline V CDR1 and CDR2: SNHLY, FYNNEI. The length of the CDR3 is 12 residues. Between the trimmed V and J ends, which lost 8 bases and 3 bases, there was a span of 10 bases. CDR3 amino acids: CASGASEETQYF. CDR3 DNA: TGTGCCAGCGGGGCAAGTGAAGAGACCCAGTACTTC.

J is TRBJ1-4 and V is TRBV5-1; a possible D gene is TRBD1 (5 bases). Germline V gives CDR1 SGHRS, CDR2 YFSETQ. The germline V and J ends were trimmed by 0 bases and 12 bases, with 18 bases remaining between them. The CDR3 consists of 15 residues. CDR3 region: CASSLVDSTRGELFF. The CDR3 DNA reads as TGCGCCAGCAGCTTGGTAGACAGCACCCGAGGAGAACTGTTTTTT.

The chain is built from TRBV5-4 and TRBJ2-7; 13 bases agree with TRBD2. From germline, CDR1 is SGHNT and CDR2 YYREEE (reference sequence). The CDR3 totals 18 residues. V dropped 0 bases and J dropped 4; count of bases not matched to a gene: 10. The CDR3 DNA is TGTGCCAGCAGCTTGGGGGGGGTAAGGACTAGCGGGAGATACGAGCAGTACTTC. Translating it yields CASSLGGVRTSGRYEQYF. The full variable domain, in which reference TRBV5-4 and TRBJ2-7 provide the parts outside the CDR3, is ETGVTQSPTHLIKTRGQQVTLRCSSQSGHNTVSWYQQALGQGPQFIFQYYREEENGRGNFPPRFSGLQFPNYSSELNVNALELDDSALYLCASSLGGVRTSGRYEQYFGPGTRLTVT.

The chain is built from TRBV5-5 and TRBJ1-5; no clear D gene. CDR3 length equals 13 residues. Germline assignment: CDR1 SGHKS and CDR2 YYEKEE (reference sequence). Trimming shortened V by 4 bases and J by 4 bases, and 9 bases separated the two germline ends. DNA of the CDR3: TGTGCCAGCAGCCAGGACGTGAATCAGCCCCAGCATTTT. Amino acids: CASSQDVNQPQHF.

The chain combines TRBV7-2 with TRBJ1-2; 9 nucleotides align to TRBD1. The CDR3 spans 15 residues. The germline CDR1 and CDR2 sequences are SGHTA and FQGNSA. Germline trimming cut 3 bases from V and 2 bases from J; bases unmatched to any gene: 4. DNA of the CDR3: TGTGCCAGCAGCTTCGACAGGGGGGCGAACTATGGCTACACCTTC. It encodes CASSFDRGANYGYTF.

The V and J genes are TRBV28 and TRBJ2-6; 8 bases are shared with TRBD1. V lost 8 bases to trimming and J lost 2 bases; unmatched junction nucleotides: 8. The germline CDR1 and CDR2 sequences are MDHEN and SYDVKM. This CDR3 has 16 residues. The CDR3 nucleotides read TGTGCCAGCTGCCCAGGGGGCGCGGCTGGGGCCAACGTCCTGACTTTC. Encoded protein: CASCPGGAAGANVLTF.

The chain combines TRBV28 with TRBJ1-1; unclear D gene. The V gene's germline CDR1 is MDHEN and CDR2 SYDVKM. The CDR3 runs 19 residues. Trimming cost V 3 bases and J 0 bases, with 23 bases left between them. CDR3 nucleotides: TGTGCCAGCAGTTTCGGGGAGAGGTCGGCAGGCGCAATGAACACTGAAGCTTTCTTT. Translation: CASSFGERSAGAMNTEAFF.

This chain links TRBV9 with TRBJ2-3; D ambiguous. Trimming shortened V by 3 bases and J by 3 bases, and 14 bases separated the two germline ends. The CDR3 contains 15 residues. CDR1 is SGDLS and CDR2 is YYNGEE in the germline V gene. The CDR3, as DNA: TGTGCCAGCAGCGCCCTCCGGACGGATACAGATACGCAGTATTTT. It yields the protein CASSALRTDTDTQYF.

This clone showed up just once. CDR3 in amino acids: CASSLANREQYF. The CDR3 region has the DNA TGTGCCAGCAGCTTAGCAAACCGCGAGCAGTACTTC. The chain recombines TRBV11-3 with TRBJ2-7, with no clear D. The CDR3 is 12 amino acids. Germline lookup yields CDR1 SGHNT and CDR2 YENEEA. Deletions cut 1 base from V and 6 bases from J, with 7 bases between.

Remarks on this clone: This sample includes further DNA sequences coding for the same CDR3. V is TRBV6-1 and J is TRBJ1-4; D gene uncertain. V shed 1 base and J shed 8 bases, with 11 bases lying between them. The CDR3 extends over 14 amino acids. CDR1 is MNHNS, CDR2 SASEGT, per germline. CDR3 coding DNA: TGTGCCAGCAGTGAAGACCGGGTAAACGAAAAACTGTTTTTT. Its translation: CASSEDRVNEKLFF.

This chain connects TRBV7-8 to TRBJ1-1; 7 bases are shared with TRBD1. V lost 5 bases, J lost 4 bases, and 4 bases stayed unmatched. There are 13 residues in the CDR3. The germline gives CDR1 SGHVS, CDR2 FQNEAQ. The CDR3 bases are TGTGCCAGCAGCGCCCGACAGGGCACTGAAGCTTTCTTT. The encoded protein is CASSARQGTEAFF. Variable domain in full (rest from reference TRBV7-8 and TRBJ1-1): GAGVSQSPRYKVAKRGQDVALRCDPISGHVSLFWYQQALGQGPEFLTYFQNEAQLDKSGLPSDRFFAERPEGSVSTLKIQRTQQEDSAVYLCASSARQGTEAFFGQGTRLTVV.